The entry below describes one T cell receptor (beta chain). With 6 bases clipped from V and 10 bases from J, the junction kept 26 bases outside the gene matches. Looked up from germline, CDR1 is LNHDA and CDR2 is SQIVND (reference sequence). The CDR3 sequence is 18 residues long. The data belong to a study of blood T cell repertoires in COVID-19. TCRdb keeps only in-frame clones here, not all; method: immunoSEQ multiplex PCR. Of 190,000 or so clones listed, about 91% are singletons. This sequence originates from a woman under 40 with acute or convalescent COVID-19. Sample: peripheral blood. This chain uses TRBV19 with TRBJ1-1; 7 bases match TRBD1. This CDR3 is CASSSYQLNRGPTRGAFF. CDR3 coding DNA: TGTGCCAGTAGCTCCTACCAGTTAAACAGGGGCCCTACCAGGGGAGCTTTCTTT. Drawing the rest from reference TRBV19 and TRBJ1-1, the complete variable domain is DGGITQSPKYLFRKEGQNVTLSCEQNLNHDAMYWYRQDPGQGLRLIYYSQIVNDFQKGDIAEGYSVSREKKESFPLTVTSAQKNPTAFYLCASSSYQLNRGPTRGAFFGQGTRLTVV.